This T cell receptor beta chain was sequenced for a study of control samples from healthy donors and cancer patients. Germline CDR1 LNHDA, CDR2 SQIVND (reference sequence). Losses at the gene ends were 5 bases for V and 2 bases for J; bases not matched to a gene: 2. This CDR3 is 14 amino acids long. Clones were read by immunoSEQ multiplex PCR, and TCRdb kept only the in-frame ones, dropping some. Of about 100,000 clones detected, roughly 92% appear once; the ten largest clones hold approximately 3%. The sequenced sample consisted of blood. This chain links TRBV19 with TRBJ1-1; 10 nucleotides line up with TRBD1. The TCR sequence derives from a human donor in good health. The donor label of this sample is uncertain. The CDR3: CASSGQGGNTEAFF. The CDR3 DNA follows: TGTGCCAGTAGTGGACAGGGGGGCAACACTGAAGCTTTCTTT. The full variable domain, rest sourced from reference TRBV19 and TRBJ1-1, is DGGITQSPKYLFRKEGQNVTLSCEQNLNHDAMYWYRQDPGQGLRLIYYSQIVNDFQKGDIAEGYSVSREKKESFPLTVTSAQKNPTAFYLCASSGQGGNTEAFFGQGTRLTVV.